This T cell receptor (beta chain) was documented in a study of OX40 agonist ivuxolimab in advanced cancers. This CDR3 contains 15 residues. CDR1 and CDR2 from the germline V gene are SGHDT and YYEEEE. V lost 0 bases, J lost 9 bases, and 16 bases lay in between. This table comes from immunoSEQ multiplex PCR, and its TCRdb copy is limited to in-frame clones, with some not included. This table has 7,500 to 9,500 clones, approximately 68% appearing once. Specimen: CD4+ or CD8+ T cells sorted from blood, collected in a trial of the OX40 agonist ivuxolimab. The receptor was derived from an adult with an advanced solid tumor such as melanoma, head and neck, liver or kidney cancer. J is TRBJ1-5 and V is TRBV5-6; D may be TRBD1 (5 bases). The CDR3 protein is CASSLAGSVGRPQHF. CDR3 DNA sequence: TGTGCCAGCAGCTTGGCGGGGAGCGTGGGGCGGCCCCAGCATTTT.